This T cell receptor (beta chain) derives from a study of shared clonotypes between healthy human individuals. Generated by immunoSEQ multiplex PCR, the TCRdb table keeps only in-frame clones and is missing some. The sample has 500,000 to 550,000 clones; around 95% are singletons. Trimming left V 1 base short and J 8 bases short, with 11 bases between. The CDR3 is made up of 13 amino acids. Germline values: CDR1 SGHTA, CDR2 FQGNSA. The sequenced material came from naive CD4+ T cells sorted from blood. As for subset: CD45RA+ positively selected. The source of this sequence is a woman younger than 45 in good health. This chain links TRBV7-2 with TRBJ1-1, with D unresolved. The CDR3 nucleotides are TGTGCCAGCAGCTTAGGACGGGCCAGGGAAGCTTTCTTT. Translated: CASSLGRAREAFF.